Presented here are 29 T cell receptor beta chains from one specimen sequenced in a study of cytomegalovirus exposure and HLA in healthy donors. Both 60 Vbeta primers and 13 Jbeta primers went into the PCR. TCRdb's table, derived via immunoSEQ multiplex PCR, lists solely in-frame clones and lacks some. Counted here are 87,000 or so clones, 60% to 85% occurring once; the ten biggest clones make up around 5%. Sequencing was performed on PBMCs. These receptor sequences come from a woman in her thirties or forties in good health and CMV-seronegative.

For the CDR3, the DNA is TGTGCCAGCAGTCCCTGGACAGGGATGGGTTCACCCCTCCACTTT. Translated, it gives CASSPWTGMGSPLHF. This sequence joins TRBV27 and TRBJ1-6; 8 bases match TRBD1. Germline loops: CDR1 MNHEY, CDR2 SMNVEV (reference sequence). This CDR3 contains 15 residues. The trim removed 5 bases at V and 9 bases at J, leaving 9 bases unmatched.

This chain's CDR3 is CASSLAGNGYTF. The CDR3 coding sequence is TGCGCCAGCAGCTTGGCAGGAAATGGCTACACCTTC. The V gene is TRBV5-1, the J gene TRBJ1-2, with unresolved D. Germline CDR1 is SGHRS and CDR2 is YFSETQ. CDR3 length: 12 amino acids. The V end lost 0 bases, the J end lost 6 bases, and 6 bases lay between the germline ends.

V gene TRBV6-5 combines with J gene TRBJ1-2; perhaps TRBD1 as D (6 bases). The CDR3 runs to 14 residues. V was clipped by 5 bases and J by 8 bases, with 18 bases between them. The germline CDR1 and CDR2 sequences are MNHEY and SVGAGI. The CDR3 DNA reads TGTGCCAGCAGTCAAGCGGGACATTGGGACGGCTACACCTTC. This sequence encodes CASSQAGHWDGYTF.

This clone was picked up a small number of times. The chain links TRBV7-8 to TRBJ1-5; D gene ambiguous. Between the trimmed V and J ends, which lost 1 base and 3 bases, there was a span of 10 bases. This CDR3 is built from 15 residues. Germline V gives CDR1 SGHVS, CDR2 FQNEAQ. CDR3 sequence reads: CASSLGAGDNQPQHF. The CDR3 DNA reads as TGTGCCAGCAGCTTAGGGGCCGGGGACAATCAGCCCCAGCATTTT.

The CDR3 reads CASSLPLAGEETQYF. The DNA for the CDR3 is TGCGCCAGCAGCTTACCTCTAGCGGGGGAAGAGACCCAGTACTTC. J is TRBJ2-5 and V is TRBV5-1, with 10 bases aligning to TRBD2. The CDR3 is 15 amino acids. The germline V gene encodes CDR1 SGHRS and CDR2 YFSETQ. J was trimmed by 3 bases and V by 2 bases; bases with no gene match: 4.

This clone was found a few times. This chain connects TRBV19 to TRBJ1-5; unclear D gene. CDR1 and CDR2 from the germline V gene are LNHDA and SQIVND (reference sequence). The CDR3 spans 11 residues. Trimming took off 11 bases at V and 1 base at J, with 6 bases between the two ends. CDR3 residues: CAGGSNQPQHF. Here the CDR3 DNA reads TGTGCCGGAGGGAGCAATCAGCCCCAGCATTTT. Combining the CDR3 with reference TRBV19 and TRBJ1-5 gives the whole variable domain DGGITQSPKYLFRKEGQNVTLSCEQNLNHDAMYWYRQDPGQGLRLIYYSQIVNDFQKGDIAEGYSVSREKKESFPLTVTSAQKNPTAFYLCAGGSNQPQHFGDGTRLSIL.

This sequence joins TRBV15 and TRBJ1-4; 9 bases are shared with TRBD1. The germline gives CDR1 LNHNV, CDR2 YYDKDF (reference sequence). With V trimmed by 1 base and J by 8 bases, 5 bases remained unmatched. CDR3 length equals 15 residues. The CDR3 here is CATSRGGTGNEKLFF. The CDR3 DNA reads as TGTGCCACCAGCAGAGGCGGGACAGGGAACGAAAAACTGTTTTTT.

This chain connects TRBV4-3 to TRBJ2-5; TRBD1 might be the D (5 bases). The J call may be incorrect, as the DNA end agrees better with TRBJ2-7. Germline V CDR1 and CDR2: LGHNA, YSLEER. The CDR3 totals 16 residues. DNA of the CDR3: TGCGCCAGCAGCCAAGGATATTCTAGGGGTACCTACGAGCAGTACTTC. It yields the protein CASSQGYSRGTYEQYF.

The J gene is TRBJ2-7, the V gene TRBV6-6; maybe TRBD1 (7 bases). The V and J ends lost 6 bases and 4 bases respectively, with 16 bases between them. There are 14 residues in the CDR3. Germline V gives CDR1 MNHNY, CDR2 SVGAGI (reference sequence). CDR3 coding DNA: TGTGCCAGCAGCGAAAACAGGGGAGGTTACGAGCAGTACTTC. It encodes CASSENRGGYEQYF.

The genes are TRBV9 and TRBJ2-7; 7 bases fit TRBD2. CDR1 and CDR2 from the germline V gene are SGDLS and YYNGEE. The CDR3 totals 15 residues. V was pared by 0 bases and J by 5 bases, with 8 bases of the junction left unmatched. Here the CDR3 reads CASSVAGGNYHEQYF. The CDR3, as DNA: TGTGCCAGCAGCGTAGCGGGGGGAAATTATCACGAGCAGTACTTC.

The chain couples TRBV7-9 to TRBJ2-1; the match to TRBD1 covers 8 bases. Germline loops: CDR1 SEHNR, CDR2 FQNEAQ (reference sequence). The CDR3 consists of 16 residues. The junction had 9 bases not matched to a gene; V was cut back by 3 bases and J by 5 bases. CDR3 sequence: CASSFRGQEPDNEQFF. The CDR3 DNA is TGTGCCAGCAGCTTTAGGGGACAGGAACCTGACAATGAGCAGTTCTTC. Full variable domain (remainder filled in from reference TRBV7-9 and TRBJ2-1): DTGVSQNPRHKITKRGQNVTFRCDPISEHNRLYWYRQTLGQGPEFLTYFQNEAQLEKSRLLSDRFSAERPKGSFSTLEIQRTEQGDSAMYLCASSFRGQEPDNEQFFGPGTRLTVL.

The chain couples TRBV6-1 to TRBJ2-3, with 8 bases lining up with TRBD2. From germline, CDR1 is MNHNS and CDR2 SASEGT. With 3 bases clipped from V and 3 bases from J, the junction kept 8 bases outside the gene matches. The CDR3 totals 16 residues. The CDR3 region has the DNA TGTGCCAGCAGTGATGTCGGGGGGGCTTTGACAGATACGCAGTATTTT. It yields the protein CASSDVGGALTDTQYF.

The rearrangement links TRBV2 to TRBJ1-6; no firm D call. Trimming shortened V by 0 bases and J by 7 bases, and 10 bases separated the two germline ends. The CDR3 totals 15 residues. Germline CDR1 and CDR2: SNHLY and FYNNEI. This CDR3 is CASSEAGQENSPLHF. Written as DNA, the CDR3 is TGTGCCAGCAGTGAAGCGGGTCAGGAAAATTCACCCCTCCACTTT.

CDR3 DNA: TGTGCCAGCAGCTCGACAGTAGGAAACACCATATATTTT. Amino acid sequence: CASSSTVGNTIYF. The chain uses TRBV7-9 and TRBJ1-3; tentative D call: TRBD1 (5 bases). Trimming left V 4 bases short and J 4 bases short, with 8 bases between. Germline V gene lookup returns CDR1 SEHNR and CDR2 FQNEAQ (reference sequence). This CDR3 spans 13 amino acids.

This clone was picked up a small number of times. The chain is built from TRBV27 and TRBJ1-5, with a weak D call TRBD1 (6 bases). CDR1 and CDR2 from the germline V gene are MNHEY and SMNVEV (reference sequence). V dropped 7 bases and J dropped 4 bases, with 14 bases sitting between them. The CDR3 sequence is 14 residues long. The CDR3, as DNA: TGTGCCAGCAAAGGGGGTTCGGGGAATCAGCCCCAGCATTTT. This encodes CASKGGSGNQPQHF.

The chain links TRBV5-4 to TRBJ1-3; 8 bases line up with TRBD1. This CDR3 region has 16 residues. Trimming at V came to 3 bases and at J to 0 bases, leaving 5 bases not matched to a gene. In germline, CDR1 is SGHNT, CDR2 YYREEE (reference sequence). In nucleotides, the CDR3 is TGTGCCAGCAGCTACGGACAGGGTGTCTCTGGAAACACCATATATTTT. It yields the protein CASSYGQGVSGNTIYF.

The chain employs TRBV30 and TRBJ1-2; D is possibly TRBD1 (5 bases). Germline CDR1 GTSNPN, CDR2 SVGIG (reference sequence). With 7 bases removed from V and 1 base from J, the gap between germline ends came to 16 bases. The CDR3 consists of 14 residues. The CDR3 is CAYGKEQVNYGYTF. As DNA, the CDR3 is TGTGCCTACGGAAAGGAACAGGTTAACTATGGCTACACCTTC.

The chain carries TRBV19 and TRBJ2-5; 7 positions match TRBD1. Germline V gives CDR1 LNHDA, CDR2 SQIVND (reference sequence). The CDR3 totals 16 residues. The V segment lost 3 bases and the J segment 4 bases; nucleotides outside the gene matches: 11. CDR3 protein: CASSIRQGRAGETQYF. Written as DNA, the CDR3 is TGTGCCAGTAGTATCAGACAGGGCCGTGCGGGAGAGACCCAGTACTTC.

The chain uses TRBV7-8 and TRBJ2-7, with 9 positions matching TRBD1. This CDR3 is 16 amino acids long. The germline V gene has CDR1 SGHVS and CDR2 FQNEAQ. With 3 bases clipped from V and 1 base from J, the junction kept 7 bases outside the gene matches. The CDR3: CASSLTIGTGSYEQYF. In DNA form, the CDR3 reads TGTGCCAGCAGCTTGACAATCGGGACAGGGTCCTACGAGCAGTACTTC.

The gene calls are TRBV2 and TRBJ1-6, with D possibly matching TRBD1 (6 bases). V was cut by 8 bases and J by 6 bases, with 17 bases left in between. Germline CDR1 SNHLY, CDR2 FYNNEI. CDR3 length equals 15 residues. In nucleotides, the CDR3 is TGTGCCAGCGGGGTCCTTGGGGGCTTTAATTCACCCCTCCACTTT. Its protein is CASGVLGGFNSPLHF.

This rearrangement joins TRBV2 to TRBJ1-2; the D gene is possibly TRBD1 (6 bases). V lost 4 bases, J lost 6 bases, and 12 bases lay in between. The CDR3 is made up of 13 amino acids. The germline V gene encodes CDR1 SNHLY and CDR2 FYNNEI. The CDR3 loop reads CASSVRGWDGYTF. The CDR3 nucleotides are TGTGCCAGCAGTGTCAGGGGCTGGGATGGCTACACCTTC.

V and J are TRBV30 and TRBJ1-5; 8 bases align to TRBD1. Germline CDR1 and CDR2: GTSNPN and SVGIG (reference sequence). This CDR3 contains 13 residues. Losses at the gene ends were 3 bases for V and 7 bases for J; bases not matched to a gene: 5. CDR3 region: CAWSGQGQQPQHF. In nucleotides, the CDR3 is TGTGCCTGGAGCGGACAGGGACAACAGCCCCAGCATTTT. The full variable domain, completed using reference TRBV30 and TRBJ1-5, is SQTIHQWPATLVQPVGSPLSLECTVEGTSNPNLYWYRQAAGRGLQLLFYSVGIGQISSEVPQNLSASRPQDRQFILSSKKLLLSDSGFYLCAWSGQGQQPQHFGDGTRLSIL.

The rearrangement links TRBV29-1 to TRBJ1-2; D is unclear. From germline, CDR1 is SQVTM and CDR2 ANQGSEA. CDR3 size: 12 residues. The germline V and J ends were trimmed by 3 bases and 4 bases, with 9 bases remaining between them. The CDR3 sequence is CSVERAAYGYTF. DNA for the CDR3: TGCAGCGTTGAGAGGGCAGCCTATGGCTACACCTTC.

This chain uses TRBV6-5 with TRBJ1-2; 8 nucleotides line up with TRBD1. The V gene end was trimmed by 2 bases and the J gene end by 6 bases; junction bases not matched to a gene: 2. The CDR3 is 13 residues long. Germline V gene sequence: CDR1 MNHEY, CDR2 SVGAGI. DNA for the CDR3: TGTGCCAGCAGTTACGCGACAGGGGATGGCTACACCTTC. Its protein product is CASSYATGDGYTF.

DNA for the CDR3: TGTGCCAGCAGCGATCGGTACAGGGCAGAGACCCAGTACTTC. Translating gives CASSDRYRAETQYF. The genes are TRBV7-9 and TRBJ2-5; D is possibly TRBD1 (6 bases). Germline V gene sequence: CDR1 SEHNR, CDR2 FQNEAQ (reference sequence). V dropped 5 bases and J dropped 4 bases, with 14 bases sitting between them. The CDR3 contains 14 residues.

The CDR3: CASSQDFLRGENYEKLFF. CDR3 bases: TGCGCCAGCAGCCAAGATTTTTTGCGGGGGGAAAATTATGAAAAACTGTTTTTT. The genes are TRBV4-1 and TRBJ1-4; D is perhaps TRBD1 (5 bases). Germline lookup yields CDR1 MGHRA and CDR2 YSYEKL. V was cut by 0 bases and J by 6 bases, with 20 bases left in between. The CDR3 sequence is 18 residues long.

The chain joins TRBV7-9 to TRBJ2-7, with 9 bases lining up with TRBD1. CDR1 is SEHNR and CDR2 is FQNEAQ in the germline V gene (reference sequence). There are 15 residues in the CDR3. Trimming at V came to 4 bases and at J to 0 bases, leaving 4 bases not matched to a gene. CDR3 residues: CASSWTGASSYEQYF. The CDR3 nucleotides are TGTGCCAGCAGCTGGACAGGGGCCAGCTCCTACGAGCAGTACTTC.

This chain links TRBV5-1 with TRBJ2-3, with TRBD2 identical over 9 bases. This CDR3 spans 16 amino acids. V lost 0 bases to trimming and J lost 6 bases; unmatched junction nucleotides: 8. Germline V gives CDR1 SGHRS, CDR2 YFSETQ. Written as DNA, the CDR3 is TGCGCCAGCAGCTTGGCCCCGGCGGGGGGGCCGGATACGCAGTATTTT. Translation gives CASSLAPAGGPDTQYF.

The CDR3 loop reads CASSPGHRENEKLFF. The CDR3 nucleotides read TGTGCCAGCAGCCCCGGGCACAGGGAGAATGAAAAACTGTTTTTT. V and J are TRBV9 and TRBJ1-4, with TRBD1 as a possible D gene (6 bases). Germline lookup yields CDR1 SGDLS and CDR2 YYNGEE. V shed 4 bases and J shed 5 bases, with 15 bases lying between them. The CDR3 has 15 amino acids.